The 3 T cell receptor beta chains presented below share a single source sample, sequenced in a study of regulatory T cells in long-lasting Graves disease. Stated time point: persistent/refractory GD, antithyroid drugs over 5 years with positive TRAb. RNA from PBMCs was the source of the TCR library. Building of the TCR beta libraries involved iRepertoire HTBI primers and Arm-PCR of CDR3 regions. TCRdb reanalysed the multiplex PCR reads using MiXCR and keeps one entry per CDR3 protein. Among 450,000 or so distinct CDR3 sequences listed, under 25% were seen once. The source material was peripheral blood mononuclear cells (PBMCs), sampled when the disease was refractory, from a patient treated with antithyroid drugs. These receptors originate from a female donor with Graves disease.

This clonotype was recorded at least ten times. CDR3 protein: CASSIQGSRGELFF. The CDR3 DNA sequence: TGTGCCAGTAGTATACAGGGATCTCGGGGGGAGCTGTTTTTT. The chain couples TRBV19 to TRBJ2-2, with a tentative D call TRBD1 (5 bases). The CDR3 is made up of 14 amino acids. V lost 2 bases and J 8 bases, leaving 12 bases between the germline ends. Looked up from germline, CDR1 is LNHDA and CDR2 is SQIVND (reference sequence). Full variable domain (missing parts from reference TRBV19 and TRBJ2-2): DGGITQSPKYLFRKEGQNVTLSCEQNLNHDAMYWYRQDPGQGLRLIYYSQIVNDFQKGDIAEGYSVSREKKESFPLTVTSAQKNPTAFYLCASSIQGSRGELFFGEGSRLTVL.

The chain recombines TRBV3-1 with TRBJ2-7; D gene unclear. The germline gives CDR1 LGHDT, CDR2 YNNKEL (reference sequence). The CDR3 consists of 15 residues. V gave up 1 base and J gave up 2 bases, with 12 bases separating them. The CDR3 DNA reads TGTGCCAGCAGCCAAGTACCAGAGTTGACCTACGAGCAGTACTTC. This sequence encodes CASSQVPELTYEQYF.

In this sample, this clonotype turned up a few times. The chain combines TRBV18 with TRBJ1-4; no firm D call. Germline V gene data show CDR1 as KGHSH and CDR2 as LQKENI. The CDR3 is 16 amino acids. The germline V and J ends were trimmed by 2 bases and 0 bases, with 10 bases remaining between them. CDR3 amino acids: CASSPLVSATNEKLFF. The CDR3 DNA reads as TGTGCCAGCTCACCATTGGTGTCGGCAACTAATGAAAAACTGTTTTTT. Full variable domain (remainder filled in from reference TRBV18 and TRBJ1-4): NAGVMQNPRHLVRRRGQEARLRCSPMKGHSHVYWYRQLPEEGLKFMVYLQKENIIDESGMPKERFSAEFPKEGPSILRIQQVVRGDSAAYFCASSPLVSATNEKLFFGSGTQLSVL.